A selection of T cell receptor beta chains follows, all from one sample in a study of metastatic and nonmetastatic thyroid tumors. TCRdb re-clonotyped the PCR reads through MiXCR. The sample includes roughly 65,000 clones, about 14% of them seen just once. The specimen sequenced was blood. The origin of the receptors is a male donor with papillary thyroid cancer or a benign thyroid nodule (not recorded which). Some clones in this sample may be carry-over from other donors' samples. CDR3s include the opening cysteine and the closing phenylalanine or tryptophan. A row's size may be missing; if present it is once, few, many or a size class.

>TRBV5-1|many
CASTRGGGPTDTQYF
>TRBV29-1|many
CSVPDSALRGYTF
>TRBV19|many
CASSINPGYNEQFF
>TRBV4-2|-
CASSQDGTSGSTDTQYF
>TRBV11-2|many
CASSLLGGSSYEQYF
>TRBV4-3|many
CASSQDLSGSLYEQYF
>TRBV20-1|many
CSALGTGTTIYNEQFF
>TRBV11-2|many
CASSFEGGLETQYF
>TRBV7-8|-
CASSRKTGVVSDTQYF
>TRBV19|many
CASSTGTSSGGEQFF
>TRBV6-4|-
CASSLGQGGASGIIGGANVLTF
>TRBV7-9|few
CASSLGSVTQYF
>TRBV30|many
CAWSPGRNEQFF
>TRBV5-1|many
CASSLAGDRAYGYTF
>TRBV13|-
CASSGWDRGYDQYF
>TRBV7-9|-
CASSLTEDTQYF
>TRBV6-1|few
CASSEGVHTGELFF
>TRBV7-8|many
CASSLAPGAANEQFF
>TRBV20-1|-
CSARDLTTSGRTSHEQFF
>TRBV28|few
CASSFPDPGGRVYTF
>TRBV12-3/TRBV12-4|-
CASMMASNQPQHF
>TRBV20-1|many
CSASLPRDYNEQFF
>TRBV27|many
CASSPDKSEAFF
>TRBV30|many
CARGLAGGGNTGELFF
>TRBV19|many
CASSMGQGVSIQYF
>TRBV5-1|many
CASSLDLDVGGRFYEQFF
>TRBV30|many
CAWAKGMGTEAFF
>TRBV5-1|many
CASSSGTSSYNEQFF
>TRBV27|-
CASSFWHADVGANFLTF
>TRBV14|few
CASSQGGYEQYF
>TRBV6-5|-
CASSYYRQGTTSGYTF
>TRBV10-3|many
CAISDNRGRQPQHF
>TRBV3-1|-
CASSQGPGQGATAFF
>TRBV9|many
CASSVDRDPTYEQYF
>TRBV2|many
CASSEIQSEQYF
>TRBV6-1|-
CASTVGGVFYGYTF
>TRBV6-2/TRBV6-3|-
CASSYSASGTPTLNTGELLF
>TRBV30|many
CAWSVRLGSSTGELFF
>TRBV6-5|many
CASSYSGLAGYIQYF
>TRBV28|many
CASAGGESSYNEQFF
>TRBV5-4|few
CASSLTMGGASTDTQYF
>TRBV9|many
CASSESGTTDTQYF
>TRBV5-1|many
CASSAPGGDTSSYEQYF
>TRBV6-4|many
CASSDSFNSPLHF